The clone carrying this T cell receptor beta chain was counted a few times. The antigen is undetermined. No treatment had been given to any patient before thyroid surgery. The CDR3 extends over 14 amino acids. The V and J ends lost 5 bases and 3 bases respectively, with 13 bases between them. Germline V gene data show CDR1 as MNHNS and CDR2 as SASEGT. The sample is drawn from a study of metastatic and nonmetastatic thyroid tumors. Across the whole study: The comparison covered peripheral blood and tumor or nodule tissue in malignant and benign thyroid patients.

Study-wide results and limits: Within blood and tumor, benign nodules reportedly had significantly lower TCR beta diversity than malignant thyroid tumors did.

As handled by the study authors: Building a distant-metastasis classifier for papillary thyroid cancer drew on CDR3 differences across clinicopathological groups. MiXCR was used by TCRdb to re-call the PCR reads. The V and J calls and clone size come from TCRdb's table, not from the authors' own analysis. Among 30,000 to 45,000 clones, more than 15% were seen once, and the ten largest hold 15% to 20%. The sample taken for sequencing was blood. The genes are TRBV6-1 and TRBJ1-2; a weak D match, TRBD1 (5 bases). This receptor was identified in a female donor with papillary thyroid cancer or a benign thyroid nodule (not recorded which). Some clones in this sample may be carry-over from other donors' samples. DNA for the CDR3: TGTGCCAGCAGTTTTGACCCCAGGGACTATGGCTACACCTTC. Protein sequence: CASSFDPRDYGYTF.